One T cell receptor beta chain is described in this entry. This clone was seen just once. The specificity of this receptor is unknown. No much larger clone is present one base from it, and per-base qualities are unavailable. TCRbeta CDR3 regions were amplified from genomic DNA using the immunoSEQ Assay, a bias-controlled multiplex PCR. In the original analysis: The number of nucleated cells in each sample was estimated from the amplification of reference gene primers within the assay. To quantify the absolute abundance of each unique TCRbeta CDR3 rearrangement, sequence reads were collapsed and filtered. Productive Simpson clonality was computed per sample as the square root of Simpson's diversity index over productive rearrangements. In TCRdb, the immuneACCESS table is reduced to in-frame sequences with V and J assigned. These tables do not hold every clone; where another copy was compared, an unresolved V gene accounts for under half, and the others remain unexplained. The V and J calls and clone size are taken from that table; D and trimming were inferred from the DNA. Counted in this sample were 45,000 to 65,000 clones; approximately 82% of them appeared once. In total, the top ten clones hold around 3.5% of the sample.

Collaborating institutions collected whole blood in K2EDTA tubes following their own protocols. Collaborator samples were shipped for TCRbeta analysis as frozen whole blood, isolated PBMCs, or DNA extracted from either sample type. V is pruned by 7 bases and J by 1 base, leaving 12 bases of the junction without a gene match. The CDR3, cysteine through phenylalanine, is 16 amino acids long. The retained sequence is limited to the CDR3, 48 bases, with the frame set at the first base. In the germline V gene, CDR1 corresponds to SNHLY and CDR2 to FYNNEI. This sample stems from a study of blood T cell repertoires in COVID-19 (dated by TCRdb to the early 2020s). About the full investigation: Samples covering the acute and convalescent phases of COVID-19 were provided by collaborators in the United States, Italy and Spain. The prospective study material was composed of cDNA or gDNA derived from T cells, B-cell-depleted T cells, or PBMCs. Deeply sampled blood TCRbeta repertoires from subjects exposed to, actively infected with, or recovered from COVID-19 were included in the dataset. The repertoires were made available in a free public database intended to serve as a resource for research on the immune response to SARS-CoV-2. Samples were obtained from the ongoing ImmuneRACE study (first 160 participants) and from about 1,300 subjects provided by 6 global collaborators. A de-identified subject ID, COVID-19 status, age in years and sex were almost always included in the sample metadata. Where available, HLA class I and class II types were obtained from metadata supplied by the sample provider rather than from assay-based typing.

The research as a whole found: Clinical and demographic metadata were provided uncurated, with the amount varying by source and participant.

The source is a man between 60 and 75 years old with acute or convalescent COVID-19. Specimen: peripheral blood. Here the chain combines TRBV2 and TRBJ2-7; 8 central nucleotides agree with TRBD1. The DNA sequence is as follows: TGTGCCAGCACAGGTTTGGGGCAGGGGGCATCCTACGAGCAGTACTTC. Translated, this gives CASTGLGQGASYEQYF.